Presented here are 23 T cell receptor beta chains from one specimen sequenced in a study of blood T cell repertoires in COVID-19 (dated by TCRdb to 2018 to 2021). Receptor libraries were prepared by the immunoSEQ multiplex PCR assay. Sourced from immuneACCESS, this table was stored by TCRdb with only in-frame sequences that have V and J called. A share of the clones is absent; for the studies checked, an unresolved V gene accounts for under half, and the remainder has no known explanation. The sample data list about 160,000 clones, and 84% of these were observed just once. The ten largest clones represent nearly 8% of the sample. Sample: PBMCs or T cells enriched from blood (not recorded which). These TCRs come from a woman aged 50 to 60 who had recovered from COVID-19.

The count of this clone is one. The chain links TRBV11-3 to TRBJ2-7; D is uncertain. Germline CDR1 is SGHNT and CDR2 is YENEEA. V dropped 0 bases and J dropped 7 bases, with 7 bases sitting between them. The CDR3 runs to 12 residues. DNA of the CDR3: TGTGCCAGCAGCTTAGAGCACTGGGAGCAGTACTTC. It specifies CASSLEHWEQYF.

This clone has just one count. The chain couples TRBV27 to TRBJ1-2, with D unclear. The CDR3 extends over 15 amino acids. Trimming cost V 0 bases and J 8 bases, with 16 bases left between them. Per the germline V gene, CDR1 is MNHEY and CDR2 is SMNVEV (reference sequence). The CDR3 DNA reads as TGTGCCAGCAGTTTATCGACCGTGGGGAGTCGGGGCTACACCTTC. This sequence encodes CASSLSTVGSRGYTF.

V and J are TRBV5-1 and TRBJ2-7; 8 nucleotides agree with TRBD2. The V and J ends lost 4 bases and 5 bases, in that order; junction bases with no gene match: 17. This CDR3 is 17 amino acids long. Germline lookup yields CDR1 SGHRS and CDR2 YFSETQ. CDR3 nucleotides: TGCGCCAGCAGCCGCGGTTTTAGCGGGATGAGTGGGAACGAGCAGTACTTC. This codes for CASSRGFSGMSGNEQYF.

The chain recombines TRBV18 with TRBJ2-3; TRBD1 matches at 7 bases. The junction had 1 base not matched to a gene; V was cut back by 6 bases and J by 1 base. The germline V gene has CDR1 KGHSH and CDR2 LQKENI. The CDR3 totals 13 residues. The CDR3 here is CASSTGRTDTQYF. CDR3 nucleotide sequence: TGTGCCAGCTCGACAGGGCGCACAGATACGCAGTATTTT.

The chain employs TRBV6-5 and TRBJ1-2; perhaps TRBD1 as D (6 bases). The CDR3 loop spans 14 amino acids. V shed 6 bases and J shed 2 bases, with 13 bases lying between them. The germline gives CDR1 MNHEY, CDR2 SVGAGI. The CDR3 nucleotides read TGTGCCAGCAGACGACAGGTTTTAAACTATGGCTACACCTTC. As protein: CASRRQVLNYGYTF.

The CDR3 is CASSPSGRGGPLSSTDTQYF. The CDR3 DNA reads TGTGCCAGCAGTCCCTCGGGGCGGGGGGGCCCCCTATCCTCCACAGATACGCAGTATTTT. The genes are TRBV6-6 and TRBJ2-3; the match to TRBD2 covers 9 bases. V trimming: 5 bases; J trimming: 2 bases; junction bases outside the gene matches: 20. Germline V CDR1 and CDR2: MNHNY, SVGAGI (reference sequence). The CDR3 spans 20 residues.

This chain uses TRBV28 with TRBJ2-1, with TRBD2 matching 8 bases. This CDR3 is built from 17 residues. The germline CDR1 and CDR2 sequences are MDHEN and SYDVKM. V dropped 7 bases and J dropped 0; count of bases not matched to a gene: 11. CDR3 sequence reads: CASTPVSGKSSYNEQFF. The CDR3 bases are TGTGCCAGCACCCCCGTTAGCGGGAAGAGCTCCTACAATGAGCAGTTCTTC.

This chain connects TRBV6-5 to TRBJ1-2; D gene ambiguous. The CDR3 extends over 14 amino acids. Trimming cost V 7 bases and J 7 bases, with 19 bases left between them. In germline, CDR1 is MNHEY, CDR2 SVGAGI. Here the CDR3 DNA reads TGTGCCAGCACTCCCCTGGCGGGGTCCAGTGGCTACACCTTC. As protein: CASTPLAGSSGYTF.

This clone was seen just once. V usage is TRBV5-8 and J usage is TRBJ2-5; no clear D. Germline-derived CDR1 and CDR2 are SGHTS and YDEGEE. V was pared by 1 base and J by 2 bases, with 6 bases between. The CDR3 extends over 13 amino acids. The CDR3 spells CASSLSLQETQYF. In DNA, the CDR3 is TGTGCCAGCAGCTTGAGCCTACAAGAGACCCAGTACTTC. Variable domain in full (rest from reference TRBV5-8 and TRBJ2-5): EAGVTQSPTHLIKTRGQQATLRCSPISGHTSVYWYQQALGLGLQFLLWYDEGEERNRGNFPPRFSGRQFPNYSSELNVNALELEDSALYLCASSLSLQETQYFGPGTRLLVL.

A note on this clone: This CDR3 is also generated by other DNA sequences in the sample. This rearrangement joins TRBV7-2 to TRBJ1-3; TRBD1 is a possible D gene (5 bases). Germline V CDR1 and CDR2: SGHTA, FQGNSA. The CDR3 is 14 residues long. V lost 5 bases to trimming and J lost 1 base, with 9 bases between them. Here the CDR3 DNA reads TGTGCCAGCAGCGTAAGGGGTTCTGGAAACACCATATATTTT. This sequence encodes CASSVRGSGNTIYF.

The chain links TRBV11-3 to TRBJ2-2; 11 bases fit TRBD1. Germline V CDR1 and CDR2: SGHNT, YENEEA. The CDR3 has 15 amino acids. The trim removed 5 bases at V and 7 bases at J, leaving 6 bases unmatched. CDR3 region: CASSPGQGAVGELFF. CDR3 nucleotide sequence: TGTGCCAGCAGCCCAGGACAGGGGGCCGTCGGGGAGCTGTTTTTT.

V and J are TRBV2 and TRBJ2-3; no definite D call. The CDR3 is 16 amino acids. With 0 bases removed from V and 0 bases from J, the gap between germline ends came to 10 bases. Germline V gene sequence: CDR1 SNHLY, CDR2 FYNNEI. CDR3 nucleotides: TGTGCCAGCAGTGAAGCAGCTCTCATTAGCACAGATACGCAGTATTTT. This sequence encodes CASSEAALISTDTQYF.

The genes are TRBV5-5 and TRBJ2-7, with D tentatively TRBD1 (5 bases). CDR3 length: 13 residues. V gave up 1 base and J gave up 6 bases, with 11 bases separating them. Germline-derived CDR1 and CDR2 are SGHKS and YYEKEE (reference sequence). The DNA of the CDR3 is TGTGCCAGCAGCTTGTTCGCAGGGTCCGAGCAGTACTTC. Amino acids: CASSLFAGSEQYF. Together with reference TRBV5-5 and TRBJ2-7, the CDR3 gives the full variable domain: DAGVTQSPTHLIKTRGQQVTLRCSPISGHKSVSWYQQVLGQGPQFIFQYYEKEERGRGNFPDRFSARQFPNYSSELNVNALLLGDSALYLCASSLFAGSEQYFGPGTRLTVT.

The rearrangement uses TRBV7-3 and TRBJ2-2; weak D call: TRBD1 (6 bases). This CDR3 is 14 amino acids long. The germline V and J ends were trimmed by 5 bases and 6 bases, with 13 bases remaining between them. Germline CDR1 reads SGHTA; CDR2 reads FQGTGA. CDR3 sequence (DNA): TGTGCCAGCAGCGCTTCACAGGGTCCCGGGGAGCTGTTTTTT. Translating gives CASSASQGPGELFF.

This chain uses TRBV3-1 (or the pseudogene TRBV3-2) with TRBJ1-6; D may be TRBD1 (6 bases). CDR1 is LGHDT, CDR2 YNNKEL, per germline (reference sequence). There are 16 residues in the CDR3. V was pared by 2 bases and J by 6 bases, with 14 bases between. CDR3 sequence reads: CASSQRGAQSNSPLHF. CDR3 nucleotide sequence: TGTGCCAGCAGCCAACGGGGGGCCCAGTCTAATTCACCCCTCCACTTT.

This chain links TRBV7-9 with TRBJ2-5; D gene uncertain. CDR1 is SEHNR and CDR2 is FQNEAQ in the germline V gene (reference sequence). Between the trimmed V and J ends, which lost 5 bases and 1 base, there was a span of 8 bases. This CDR3 has 13 residues. CDR3 region: CASSLLSQETQYF. DNA for the CDR3: TGTGCCAGCAGCCTACTTTCCCAAGAGACCCAGTACTTC.

The chain uses TRBV27 and TRBJ2-5; the match to TRBD1 covers 7 bases. Trimming cost V 6 bases and J 7 bases; bases outside gene matches: 5. The CDR3 has 12 residues. Germline V gene lookup returns CDR1 MNHEY and CDR2 SMNVEV (reference sequence). The CDR3 DNA is TGTGCCAGCAGAGGGACAGTTGGGACCCAGTACTTC. Protein product: CASRGTVGTQYF.

CDR3 bases: TGTGCCAGCAGCCAAGATCTACTAGCGGGACCCACAGATACGCAGTATTTT. Amino acids: CASSQDLLAGPTDTQYF. J is TRBJ2-3 and V is TRBV3-1 (or the pseudogene TRBV3-2), with TRBD2 matching 10 bases. Germline V gives CDR1 LGHDT, CDR2 YNNKEL (reference sequence). The CDR3 is 17 residues long. V was pared by 0 bases and J by 2 bases, with 5 bases of the junction left unmatched.

Worth noting for this clone: A junction end diverges from the germline sequence, so it may reflect a read error. This rearrangement joins TRBV2 to TRBJ2-5; D gene unclear. This CDR3 contains 10 residues. Per germline, CDR1 SNHLY and CDR2 FYNNEI. DNA of the CDR3: TGTGCCAGCAGCGAAGAGACCCAGTACTTC. This gives the protein CASSEETQYF.

The chain is built from TRBV7-8 and TRBJ2-2; TRBD1 aligns across 8 bases. Germline V CDR1 and CDR2: SGHVS, FQNEAQ. V shed 6 bases and J 6 bases; nucleotides not matched to a gene: 9. The CDR3 is 15 residues long. CDR3 coding DNA: TGTGCCAGCAGTTTACAGGGGGTTGGTTCCGGGGAGCTGTTTTTT. Its protein is CASSLQGVGSGELFF.

The rearrangement uses TRBV14 and TRBJ2-4; D is perhaps TRBD2 (5 bases). This CDR3 comprises 12 residues. Trimming took 1 base from V and 9 from J, leaving 7 bases between them. The germline V gene encodes CDR1 SGHDN and CDR2 FVKESK. The CDR3 DNA reads TGTGCCAGCAGCCAAGGAGGGAGCATTCAGTACTTC. Residues: CASSQGGSIQYF.

The chain links TRBV28 to TRBJ1-1, with 7 nucleotides matching TRBD1. Germline assignment: CDR1 MDHEN and CDR2 SYDVKM. The CDR3 contains 13 residues. The J segment lost 6 bases and the V segment lost 5 bases, leaving 6 bases of the junction unmatched. The CDR3 DNA sequence: TGTGCCAGCAGTCGAGGGGGCGTCGCTGAAGCTTTCTTT. Encoded protein: CASSRGGVAEAFF.

For this clone: A read error is possible here, since a much larger clone lies one base away. The sample holds other DNA sequences that translate to the same CDR3. The chain couples TRBV3-1 (or the pseudogene TRBV3-2) to TRBJ2-5, with TRBD2 matching over 9 bases. Trimming took 1 base from V and 8 from J; bases not matched to a gene: 5. The CDR3 totals 14 residues. CDR1 and CDR2 from the germline V gene are LGHDT and YNNKEL (reference sequence). Here the CDR3 reads CASSQGRGGHTQYF. The CDR3 region has the DNA TGTGCCAGCAGCCAAGGGCGGGGGGGGCACACCCAGTACTTC.